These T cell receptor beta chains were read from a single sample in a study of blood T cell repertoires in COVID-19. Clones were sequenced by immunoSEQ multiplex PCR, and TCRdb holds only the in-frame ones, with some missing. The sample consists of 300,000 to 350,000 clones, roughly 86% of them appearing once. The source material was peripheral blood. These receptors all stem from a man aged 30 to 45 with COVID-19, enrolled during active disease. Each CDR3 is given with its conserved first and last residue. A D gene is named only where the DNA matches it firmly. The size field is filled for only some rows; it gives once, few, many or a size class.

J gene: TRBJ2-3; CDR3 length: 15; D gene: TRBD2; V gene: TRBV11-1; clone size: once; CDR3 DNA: TGTGCCAGCAGCCTCGGGACTAGCAACACAGATACGCAGTATTTT; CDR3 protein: CASSLGTSNTDTQYF
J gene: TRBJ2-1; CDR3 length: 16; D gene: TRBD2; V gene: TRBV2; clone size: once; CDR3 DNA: TGTGCCAGCAGTGACCCCGGGACTAGGCGTTACAATGAGCAGTTCTTC; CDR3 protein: CASSDPGTRRYNEQFF
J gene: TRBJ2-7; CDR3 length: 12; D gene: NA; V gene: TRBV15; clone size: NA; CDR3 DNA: TGTGCCACCAGCAAGGGGACCTACGAGCAGTACTTC; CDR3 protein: CATSKGTYEQYF
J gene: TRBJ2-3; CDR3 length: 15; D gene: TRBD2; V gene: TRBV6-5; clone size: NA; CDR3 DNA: TGTGCCAGCACCTCCCGGACTAGCGGCACAGATACGCAGTATTTT; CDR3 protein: CASTSRTSGTDTQYF
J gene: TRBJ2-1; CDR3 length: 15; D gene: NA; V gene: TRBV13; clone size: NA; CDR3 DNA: TGTGCCAGCAGCGTACAGGGTCGCACAGACAATGAGCAGTTCTTC; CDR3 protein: CASSVQGRTDNEQFF
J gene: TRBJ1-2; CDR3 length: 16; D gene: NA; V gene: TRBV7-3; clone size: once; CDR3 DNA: TGTGCCAGCAGCTTATCTTTAACAGGGACCCTTTATGGCTACACCTTC; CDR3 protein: CASSLSLTGTLYGYTF
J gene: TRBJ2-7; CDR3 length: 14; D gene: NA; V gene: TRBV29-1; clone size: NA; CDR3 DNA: TGCAGCGTTGAAGGGGGCGGGATTACCTACGAGCAGTACTTC; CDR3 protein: CSVEGGGITYEQYF
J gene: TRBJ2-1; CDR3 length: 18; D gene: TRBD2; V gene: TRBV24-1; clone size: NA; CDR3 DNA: TGTGCCACCAGTGAAGGGACTAGCGGGAGGACCTCCTACAATGAGCAGTTCTTC; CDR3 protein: CATSEGTSGRTSYNEQFF
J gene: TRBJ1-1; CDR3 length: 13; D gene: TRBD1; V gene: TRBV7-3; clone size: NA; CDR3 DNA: TGTGCCAGCAGCTCACAGGGGAGCACTGAAGCTTTCTTT; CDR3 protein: CASSSQGSTEAFF
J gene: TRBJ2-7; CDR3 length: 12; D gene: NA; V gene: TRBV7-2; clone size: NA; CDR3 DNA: TGTGCCAGCAGCTTATCAGGCTGGGAGCAGTACTTC; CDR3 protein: CASSLSGWEQYF
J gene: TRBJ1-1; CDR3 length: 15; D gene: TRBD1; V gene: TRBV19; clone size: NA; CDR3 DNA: TGTGCCAGTAGTTCCCGGGACAGGGGGAACACTGAAGCTTTCTTT; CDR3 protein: CASSSRDRGNTEAFF
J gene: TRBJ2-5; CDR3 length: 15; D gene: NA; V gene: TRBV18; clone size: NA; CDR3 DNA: TGTGCCAGCTCACCCCCCGCCAGGCGCCAAGAGACCCAGTACTTC; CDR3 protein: CASSPPARRQETQYF
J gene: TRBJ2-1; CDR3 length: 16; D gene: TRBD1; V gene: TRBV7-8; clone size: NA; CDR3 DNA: TGTGCCAGCAGCTTTCCCCAGGGGGCGGCCTCGGGTGAGCAGTTCTTC; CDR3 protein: CASSFPQGAASGEQFF
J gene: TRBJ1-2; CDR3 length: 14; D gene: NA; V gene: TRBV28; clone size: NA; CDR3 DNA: TGTGCCAGTGGTGGGACGGGGGGGTGGTATGGCTACACCTTC; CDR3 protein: CASGGTGGWYGYTF
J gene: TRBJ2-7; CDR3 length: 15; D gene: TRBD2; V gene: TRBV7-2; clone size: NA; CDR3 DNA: TGTGCCAGCAGCTGGGGGACTAGCGGATCGTACGAGCAGTACTTC; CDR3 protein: CASSWGTSGSYEQYF
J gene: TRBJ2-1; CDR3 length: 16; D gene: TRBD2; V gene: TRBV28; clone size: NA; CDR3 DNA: TGTGCCAGCAGCTTCCCCGGACTAGCGGGAGTTATTGAGCAGTTCTTC; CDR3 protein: CASSFPGLAGVIEQFF
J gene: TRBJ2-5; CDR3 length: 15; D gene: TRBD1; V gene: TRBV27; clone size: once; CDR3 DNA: TGTGCCAGCAGCGGTGGGACAGGTCTACAAGAGACCCAGTACTTC; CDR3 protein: CASSGGTGLQETQYF
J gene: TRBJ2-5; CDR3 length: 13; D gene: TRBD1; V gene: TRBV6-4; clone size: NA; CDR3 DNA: TGTGCCAGCAGTGTTGACAGGGACCAGACCCAGTACTTC; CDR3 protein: CASSVDRDQTQYF
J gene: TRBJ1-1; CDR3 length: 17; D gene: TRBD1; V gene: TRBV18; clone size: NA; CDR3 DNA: TGTGCCAGCTCACCACTGGTCGACAGGGGGCGGTCCACTGAAGCTTTCTTT; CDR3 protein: CASSPLVDRGRSTEAFF
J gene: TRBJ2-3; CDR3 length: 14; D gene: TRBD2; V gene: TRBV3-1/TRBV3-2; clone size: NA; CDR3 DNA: TGTGCCAGCAGCTTAGCGGGGGGCACAGATACGCAGTATTTT; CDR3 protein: CASSLAGGTDTQYF
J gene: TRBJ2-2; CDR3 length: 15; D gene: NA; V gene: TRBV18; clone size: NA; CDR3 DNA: TGTGCCAGCTCACCACCGTCGTGGAACACCGGGGAGCTGTTTTTT; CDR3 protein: CASSPPSWNTGELFF
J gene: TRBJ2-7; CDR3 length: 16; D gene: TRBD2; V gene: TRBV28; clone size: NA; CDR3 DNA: TGTGCCAGCAGTTCCCCGGGGGGGTTTACGGCCTACGAGCAGTACTTC; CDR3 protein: CASSSPGGFTAYEQYF
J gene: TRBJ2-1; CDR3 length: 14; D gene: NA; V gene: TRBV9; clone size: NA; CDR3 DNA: TGTGCCAGCAGCGGGGTATCGGGGTACAATGAGCAGTTCTTC; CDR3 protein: CASSGVSGYNEQFF
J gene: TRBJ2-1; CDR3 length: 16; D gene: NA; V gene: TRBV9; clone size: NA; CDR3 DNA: TGTGCCAGCAGCGACGGTTCGGTTCCCTCCTACAATGAGCAGTTCTTC; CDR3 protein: CASSDGSVPSYNEQFF
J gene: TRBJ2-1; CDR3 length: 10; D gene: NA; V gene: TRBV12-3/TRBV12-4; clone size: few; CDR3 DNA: TGTGCCAGCAGTTTCTACGAGCAGTTCTTC; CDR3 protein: CASSFYEQFF
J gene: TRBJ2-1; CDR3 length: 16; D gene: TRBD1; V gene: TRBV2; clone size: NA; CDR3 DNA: TGTGCCAGCAGTGAGGACAGGTGGGGACGATACAATGAGCAGTTCTTC; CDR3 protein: CASSEDRWGRYNEQFF
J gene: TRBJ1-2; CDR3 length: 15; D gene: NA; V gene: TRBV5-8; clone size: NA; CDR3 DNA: TGTGCCAGCAGGACCACCAGCGGAAACCGGGAAGGCTACACCTTC; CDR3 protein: CASRTTSGNREGYTF
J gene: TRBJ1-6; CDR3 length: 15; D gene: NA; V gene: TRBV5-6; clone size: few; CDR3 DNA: TGTGCCAGCAGCCTTCTAGGTTCCTATAATTCACCCCTCCACTTT; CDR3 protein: CASSLLGSYNSPLHF
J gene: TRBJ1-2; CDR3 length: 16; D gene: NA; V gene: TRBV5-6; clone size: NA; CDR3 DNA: TGTGCCAGCAGCTTGGCGGGCGGACAGTTAGTCTATGGCTACACCTTC; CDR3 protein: CASSLAGGQLVYGYTF
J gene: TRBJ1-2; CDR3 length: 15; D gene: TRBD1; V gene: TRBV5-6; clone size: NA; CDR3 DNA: TGTGCCAGCAGATCGTTACAGGGGCCCCTAGGGGGCTACACCTTC; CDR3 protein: CASRSLQGPLGGYTF
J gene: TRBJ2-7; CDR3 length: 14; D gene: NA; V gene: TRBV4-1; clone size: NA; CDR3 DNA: TGCGCCAGCAGCCATAGTCAGGGGTCCTACGAGCAGTACTTC; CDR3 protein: CASSHSQGSYEQYF
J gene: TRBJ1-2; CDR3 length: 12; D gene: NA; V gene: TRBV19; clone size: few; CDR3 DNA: TGTGCCAGTAGTATGAAGCTCTATGGCTACACCTTC; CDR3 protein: CASSMKLYGYTF
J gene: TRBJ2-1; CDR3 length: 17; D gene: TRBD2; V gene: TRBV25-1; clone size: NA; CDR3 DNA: TGTGCCAGCAGAACAGGACTAGCGGGATCAGCCTACAATGAGCAGTTCTTC; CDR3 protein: CASRTGLAGSAYNEQFF
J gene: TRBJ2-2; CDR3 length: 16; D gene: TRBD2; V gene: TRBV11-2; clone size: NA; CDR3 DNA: TGTGCCAGCAGCTCTCCCGGACTAGTAGGGACCGGGGAGCTGTTTTTT; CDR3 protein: CASSSPGLVGTGELFF
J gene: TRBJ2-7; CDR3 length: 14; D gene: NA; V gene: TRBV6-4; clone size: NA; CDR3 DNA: TGTGCCAGCAGTGAAATACAGGTGTCCTACGAGCAGTACTTC; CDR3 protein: CASSEIQVSYEQYF
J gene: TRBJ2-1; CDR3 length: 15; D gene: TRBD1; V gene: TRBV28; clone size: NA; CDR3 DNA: TGTGCCAGCAGTTTATGGGGACAGGGAATATCTGAGCAGTTCTTC; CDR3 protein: CASSLWGQGISEQFF
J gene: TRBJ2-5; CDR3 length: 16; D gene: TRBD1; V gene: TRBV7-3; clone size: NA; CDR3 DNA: TGTGCCAGCAGCCAATCTCGGACAGGGGGCTCGGAGACCCAGTACTTC; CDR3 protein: CASSQSRTGGSETQYF
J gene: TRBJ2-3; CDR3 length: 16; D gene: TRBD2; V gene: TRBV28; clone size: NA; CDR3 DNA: TGTGCCAGCAGTTACCCTAGCGGTCAGGGCACAGATACGCAGTATTTT; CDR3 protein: CASSYPSGQGTDTQYF
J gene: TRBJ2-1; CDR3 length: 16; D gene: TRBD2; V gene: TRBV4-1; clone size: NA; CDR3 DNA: TGCGCCAGCAGCCAAGAGGGGGCGGGAGGGCTTTTCGGGCAGTTCTTC; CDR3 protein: CASSQEGAGGLFGQFF
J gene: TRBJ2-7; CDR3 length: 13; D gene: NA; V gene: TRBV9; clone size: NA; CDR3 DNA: TGTGCCAGCAGCGTAGACAGCAAGTACGAGCAGTACTTC; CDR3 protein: CASSVDSKYEQYF
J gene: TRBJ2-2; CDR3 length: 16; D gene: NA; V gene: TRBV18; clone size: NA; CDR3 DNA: TGTGCCAGCTCACCACCCATAGGGAGTGGTACCGGGGAGCTGTTTTTT; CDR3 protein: CASSPPIGSGTGELFF
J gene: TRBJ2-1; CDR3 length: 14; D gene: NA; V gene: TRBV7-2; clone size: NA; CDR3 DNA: TGTGCCAGCAGCTTGTTTCCGGGGTACAATGAGCAGTTCTTC; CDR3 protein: CASSLFPGYNEQFF
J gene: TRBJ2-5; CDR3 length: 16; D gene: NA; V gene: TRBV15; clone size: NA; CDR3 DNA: TGTGCCACCAGCAGAGAGCGGAGGGAGCTTCGAGAGACCCAGTACTTC; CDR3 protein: CATSRERRELRETQYF
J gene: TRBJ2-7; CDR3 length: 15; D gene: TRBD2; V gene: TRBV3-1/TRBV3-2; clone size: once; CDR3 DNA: TGTGCCAGCAGCCAAGAACTAGCGGGACGGTACGAGCAGTACTTC; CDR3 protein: CASSQELAGRYEQYF
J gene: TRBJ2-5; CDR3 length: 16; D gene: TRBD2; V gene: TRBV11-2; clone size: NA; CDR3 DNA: TGTGCCAGCAGCTTAGATGGTCTAGCGGGACAAGAGACCCAGTACTTC; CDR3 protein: CASSLDGLAGQETQYF